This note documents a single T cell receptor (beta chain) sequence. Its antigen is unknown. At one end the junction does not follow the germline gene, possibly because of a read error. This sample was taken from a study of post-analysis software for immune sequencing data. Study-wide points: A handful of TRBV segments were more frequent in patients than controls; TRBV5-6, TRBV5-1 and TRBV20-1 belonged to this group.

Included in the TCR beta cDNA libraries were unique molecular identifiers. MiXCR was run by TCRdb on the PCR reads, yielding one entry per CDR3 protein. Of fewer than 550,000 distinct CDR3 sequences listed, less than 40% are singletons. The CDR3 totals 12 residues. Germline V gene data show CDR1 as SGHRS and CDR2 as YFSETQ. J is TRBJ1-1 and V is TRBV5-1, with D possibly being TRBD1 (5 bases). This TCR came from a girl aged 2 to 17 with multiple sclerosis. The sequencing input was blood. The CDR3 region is CAGSLYEGEAFF. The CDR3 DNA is TGCGCCGGCAGCTTGTATGAGGGGGAAGCTTTCTTT.